This passage covers 22 T cell receptor beta chains from one sample sequenced in a study of cytomegalovirus exposure and HLA in healthy donors. The PCR made use of 60 Vbeta and 13 Jbeta primers. Using immunoSEQ multiplex PCR, the repertoire was profiled, and TCRdb retains in-frame clones only, with some absent. The data show about 110,000 clones, over 60% seen once. Source material: PBMCs. These receptors were taken from a woman aged 60-75 years in good health and CMV-seropositive.

The chain couples TRBV5-8 to TRBJ2-5; perhaps TRBD2 as D (5 bases). CDR3 length: 13 amino acids. The V gene's germline CDR1 is SGHTS and CDR2 YDEGEE. V shed 4 bases and J shed 5 bases, with 12 bases lying between them. As DNA, the CDR3 is TGTGCCAGCAGCCCAGGACTCGCGGAGACCCAGTACTTC. Amino acids: CASSPGLAETQYF.

V is TRBV27 and J is TRBJ2-5; 12 bases are shared with TRBD1. The germline gives CDR1 MNHEY, CDR2 SMNVEV (reference sequence). The CDR3 runs to 14 residues. V dropped 11 bases and J dropped 5; count of bases not matched to a gene: 9. The CDR3 spells CASRGQGASETQYF. The DNA for the CDR3 is TGTGCCTCTCGGGGACAGGGGGCTTCGGAGACCCAGTACTTC.

The chain has TRBV7-9 and TRBJ1-1, with a possible D match to TRBD1 (5 bases). Trimming cost V 3 bases and J 4 bases, with 12 bases left between them. Germline-derived CDR1 and CDR2 are SEHNR and FQNEAQ (reference sequence). The CDR3 length is 14 residues. CDR3 nucleotide sequence: TGTGCCAGCAGCTTTTGGGGCCGAACCACTGAAGCTTTCTTT. It specifies CASSFWGRTTEAFF.

This chain joins TRBV18 and TRBJ2-3, with TRBD2 matching 12 bases. Germline CDR1 is KGHSH and CDR2 is LQKENI. Trimming at V came to 0 bases and at J to 5 bases, leaving 0 bases not matched to a gene. The CDR3 sequence is 15 residues long. The CDR3 region has the DNA TGTGCCAGCTCACCACCGGGACTAGCGGGAGATACGCAGTATTTT. Amino acid sequence: CASSPPGLAGDTQYF.

This chain connects TRBV7-2 to TRBJ2-7, with TRBD2 as a possible D gene (6 bases). The germline gives CDR1 SGHTA, CDR2 FQGNSA. The CDR3 extends over 15 amino acids. With 5 bases removed from V and 0 bases from J, the gap between germline ends came to 14 bases. The CDR3 loop reads CASSPLAYSSYEQYF. CDR3 bases: TGTGCCAGCAGCCCGCTAGCGTATAGCTCCTACGAGCAGTACTTC.

As regards this clone: No conserved phenylalanine or tryptophan ends this CDR3, so it is likely a read error. The chain joins TRBV5-1 to TRBJ1-1, with 7 bases identical to TRBD1. V trimming: 9 bases; J trimming: 0 bases; junction bases outside the gene matches: 11. The CDR3 sequence is 15 residues long. Germline CDR1 and CDR2: SGHRS and YFSETQ. This chain's CDR3 is CATRQGSSMNTEAFL. CDR3 bases: TGCGCCACCAGACAGGGATCGAGTATGAACACTGAAGCTTTCCTT.

The chain couples TRBV11-1 to TRBJ2-2, with 9 positions matching TRBD2. The length of the CDR3 is 15 residues. The J segment lost 4 bases and the V segment lost 7 bases, leaving 7 bases of the junction unmatched. Germline V gene lookup returns CDR1 SGHAT and CDR2 FQDESV (reference sequence). The CDR3 loop is CASTGGRAGTGELFF. The CDR3 DNA is TGTGCCAGCACGGGCGGGAGGGCAGGCACCGGGGAGCTGTTTTTT.

The CDR3 reads CASSGTGNYEQYF. As DNA, the CDR3 is TGTGCCAGCAGCGGGACAGGGAATTACGAGCAGTACTTC. This chain links TRBV6-5 with TRBJ2-7; 9 bases map to TRBD1. The germline V gene encodes CDR1 MNHEY and CDR2 SVGAGI. The CDR3 runs to 13 residues. With V trimmed by 6 bases and J by 4 bases, 4 bases remained unmatched.

The chain is built from TRBV6-5 and TRBJ1-3; no firm D call. The CDR3 is made up of 12 amino acids. Germline-derived CDR1 and CDR2 are MNHEY and SVGAGI. V was cut by 5 bases and J by 2 bases, with 4 bases left in between. This chain's CDR3 is CASSGTGNTIYF. The CDR3 region has the DNA TGTGCCAGCAGTGGCACTGGAAACACCATATATTTT.

This clone is categorized as medium-sized. This rearrangement joins TRBV7-3 to TRBJ1-1; no definite D call. Trimming pared 2 bases from V and 0 bases from J, leaving 7 bases between. The CDR3 is made up of 14 amino acids. Germline lookup yields CDR1 SGHTA and CDR2 FQGTGA. CDR3 protein: CASSLGGMNTEAFF. In nucleotides, the CDR3 is TGTGCCAGCAGCTTAGGAGGAATGAACACTGAAGCTTTCTTT.

The rearrangement links TRBV19 to TRBJ1-2; 7 positions agree with TRBD1. The V and J ends lost 3 bases and 7 bases, in that order; junction bases with no gene match: 8. Germline V gene data show CDR1 as LNHDA and CDR2 as SQIVND (reference sequence). This CDR3 is 14 amino acids long. The CDR3 sequence: CASSIPGDSLGYTF. The DNA for the CDR3 is TGTGCCAGTAGTATTCCCGGGGACAGTCTTGGCTACACCTTC.

The genes are TRBV28 and TRBJ1-2; D remains ambiguous. V was pared by 5 bases and J by 3 bases, with 4 bases between. This CDR3 spans 11 amino acids. CDR1 and CDR2 (germline): MDHEN, SYDVKM. The CDR3 region is CASSDYYGYTF. The CDR3 coding sequence is TGTGCCAGCAGTGACTACTATGGCTACACCTTC.

This rearrangement joins TRBV19 to TRBJ1-1; D is unclear. The CDR3 length is 10 residues. Germline V lookup: CDR1 LNHDA, CDR2 SQIVND (reference sequence). V dropped 8 bases and J dropped 7 bases, with 8 bases sitting between them. CDR3 region: CASGAIEAFF. The CDR3 bases are TGTGCCAGTGGAGCGATTGAAGCTTTCTTT.

This sequence joins TRBV10-3 and TRBJ2-6; TRBD1 matches at 7 bases. The germline V gene encodes CDR1 ENHRY and CDR2 SYGVKD. The CDR3 is 18 residues long. The V and J ends lost 6 bases and 0 bases, in that order; junction bases with no gene match: 11. The CDR3 bases are TGTGCCATCAGCGAAACCGGGACAGCAAGCTCTGGGGCCAACGTCCTGACTTTC. This codes for CAISETGTASSGANVLTF.

The chain has TRBV27 and TRBJ1-2; D might be TRBD1 (5 bases). The ends were cut back, 4 bases at V and 4 bases at J, with 10 bases in the middle. The germline V gene has CDR1 MNHEY and CDR2 SMNVEV (reference sequence). The CDR3 length is 13 residues. CDR3 DNA: TGTGCCAGCAGTTGGGAGGGGAGCTATGGCTACACCTTC. Translating gives CASSWEGSYGYTF.

For this clone: It is unclear where the CDR3 begins or ends on the DNA, so no DNA is shown, and the CDR3 is as TCRdb lists it. The gene calls are TRBV4-1 and TRBJ2-5; the D call of TRBD2 is as the table states it, not checked on the DNA. The CDR3 is 18 amino acids in total, end residues counted. CDR1 and CDR2 from the germline V gene are MGHRA and YSYEKL. The CDR3 sequence is CASSTYVGPSGARETQYF.

This chain joins TRBV5-1 and TRBJ2-1; 9 nucleotides match TRBD2. J gave up 10 bases and V 4 bases, and 9 bases lay outside the gene matches. CDR3 length equals 14 residues. In germline, CDR1 is SGHRS, CDR2 YFSETQ. The CDR3 region is CASSPQGRGGEQFF. The CDR3 region has the DNA TGCGCCAGCAGCCCTCAGGGGCGGGGGGGGGAGCAGTTCTTC.

The chain links TRBV27 to TRBJ2-1; maybe TRBD1 (6 bases). V lost 7 bases, J lost 3 bases, and 13 bases lay in between. This CDR3 region has 14 residues. CDR1 is MNHEY and CDR2 is SMNVEV in the germline V gene (reference sequence). This CDR3 reads CASKDSGHYNEQFF. The CDR3 DNA reads TGTGCCAGCAAGGACAGTGGCCACTACAATGAGCAGTTCTTC.

This clone has a single count. V and J are TRBV7-9 and TRBJ2-7; 11 nucleotides align to TRBD2. Germline CDR1 is SEHNR and CDR2 is FQNEAQ (reference sequence). Trimming at V came to 1 base and at J to 7 bases, leaving 6 bases not matched to a gene. The CDR3 is 15 amino acids. The CDR3 DNA sequence: TGTGCCAGCAGCTTAGTAGCGGGAGGGCCACGAGAGCAGTACTTC. Translating gives CASSLVAGGPREQYF.

The CDR3 bases are TGTGCCAGCAGCTTGTCTGCCACTAGCACAGATACGCAGTATTTT. It specifies CASSLSATSTDTQYF. This rearrangement joins TRBV7-9 to TRBJ2-3; the D is unclear. Trimming left V 3 bases short and J 0 bases short, with 10 bases between. Per the germline V gene, CDR1 is SEHNR and CDR2 is FQNEAQ (reference sequence). The CDR3 runs 15 residues. The variable domain in full, completed from reference TRBV7-9 and TRBJ2-3, reads DTGVSQNPRHKITKRGQNVTFRCDPISEHNRLYWYRQTLGQGPEFLTYFQNEAQLEKSRLLSDRFSAERPKGSFSTLEIQRTEQGDSAMYLCASSLSATSTDTQYFGPGTRLTVL.

The gene calls are TRBV9 and TRBJ2-2; tentative D call: TRBD2 (5 bases). CDR1 and CDR2 from the germline V gene are SGDLS and YYNGEE. CDR3 length: 14 residues. Trimming took off 4 bases at V and 9 bases at J, with 16 bases between the two ends. DNA for the CDR3: TGTGCCAGCAGCCCCCTCGCGCGGGCCAGGGAGCTGTTTTTT. It codes for CASSPLARARELFF.

The chain recombines TRBV27 with TRBJ2-1; no clear D gene. This CDR3 comprises 15 residues. Trimming pared 3 bases from V and 2 bases from J, leaving 11 bases between. Germline V gene lookup returns CDR1 MNHEY and CDR2 SMNVEV (reference sequence). CDR3 bases: TGTGCCAGCAGTTTTATGACTTCCCCCTACAATGAGCAGTTCTTC. Its translation is CASSFMTSPYNEQFF.